This entry concerns a single T cell receptor (beta chain). Its antigen is not known. Researchers ran the PCR with 60 Vbeta and 13 Jbeta primers. Profiling relied on immunoSEQ multiplex PCR, and the TCRdb table lists in-frame clones only, not all of them. The top ten clones hold about a tenth of a sample with roughly 160,000 clones, approximately 85% of them seen once. This specimen belongs to a study of cytomegalovirus exposure and HLA in healthy donors. Points from the study as a whole: Presence/absence analyses took donor sequencing depth as roughly uniform. Several of the most significant clusters appeared, in a later analysis, to be linked to common viral pathogens.

The source is a man between 18 and 35 years old in good health and CMV-seropositive. Sequenced sample: PBMCs.

The CDR3 DNA sequence: TGTGCCAGCAGCGTAGGGCCCGGACAGTTGCGTTCACCCCTCCACTTT. This translates into CASSVGPGQLRSPLHF. The chain recombines TRBV11-2 with TRBJ1-6, with a tentative D call TRBD1 (6 bases). V was pared by 5 bases and J by 9 bases, with 20 bases between. Germline assignment: CDR1 SGHAT and CDR2 FQNNGV. This CDR3 comprises 16 residues.